Listed here is a single T cell receptor (beta chain). Its specificity is unknown. Expressed TCRB transcripts were sequenced because the entire RNA isolate underwent reverse transcription. Clones were read by immunoSEQ multiplex PCR, and TCRdb kept only the in-frame ones, dropping some. The table lists over 55,000 clones, around 50% of them singletons. V lost 2 bases, J lost 4 bases, and 6 bases lay in between. The CDR3 extends over 13 amino acids. The germline CDR1 and CDR2 sequences are SEHNR and FQNEAQ (reference sequence). This entry belongs to a study of beta chain features in type 1 diabetes. Study-level findings and limits: People with Type 1 diabetes carried modestly yet significantly shorter TCRB CDR3s in all four CD4+ subsets.

This clonotype was obtained from a woman aged 40 to 50 with type 1 diabetes. The sequencing sample was made of Tregs from blood. The V call is TRBV7-9, the J call TRBJ2-1, with D possibly TRBD2 on 5 matching bases. The DNA of the CDR3 is TGTGCCAGCAGCTTAAGACTATACAATGAGCAGTTCTTC. Protein sequence: CASSLRLYNEQFF.